Listed below are T cell receptor beta chains from one sample, sequenced in a study of blood T cell repertoires in COVID-19. Sequenced by immunoSEQ multiplex PCR; TCRdb stores in-frame clones only, minus some. This table has 200,000 to 250,000 clones, around 88% appearing once. The source material was peripheral blood. The receptors stem from a man younger than 35 with active or convalescent COVID-19. Both conserved end residues are part of each CDR3. Each record gives: D gene, clone size, V gene, J gene, CDR3 DNA, CDR3 protein. D genes are given only for firm matches. Clone size is stated in some rows and not others, as once, few, many or a class when expanded.

D gene: NA; clone size: NA; V gene: TRBV5-4; J gene: TRBJ2-7; CDR3 DNA: TGTGCCAGCAGCTTACCTCTCCTAGTTCCGACCTACGAGCAGTACTTC; CDR3 protein: CASSLPLLVPTYEQYF
D gene: TRBD1; clone size: NA; V gene: TRBV20-1; J gene: TRBJ1-5; CDR3 DNA: TGCAGTGCTCGTGCCGAGACAGGGGGCAATCAGCCCCAGCATTTT; CDR3 protein: CSARAETGGNQPQHF
D gene: NA; clone size: NA; V gene: TRBV28; J gene: TRBJ1-5; CDR3 DNA: TGTGCCAGCAGTTTTGTCCCAAATCAGCCCCAGCATTTT; CDR3 protein: CASSFVPNQPQHF
D gene: NA; clone size: NA; V gene: TRBV19; J gene: TRBJ1-5; CDR3 DNA: TGTGCCAGTAGTGTAGGACAGACTAGCAATCAGCCCCAGCATTTT; CDR3 protein: CASSVGQTSNQPQHF
D gene: TRBD2; clone size: NA; V gene: TRBV6-1; J gene: TRBJ2-5; CDR3 DNA: TGTGCCAGCAGTGAATTTAGGCTTCCCGGGACTAGCGGGAGTCTGACGGAGACCCAGTACTTC; CDR3 protein: CASSEFRLPGTSGSLTETQYF
D gene: TRBD2; clone size: NA; V gene: TRBV28; J gene: TRBJ2-1; CDR3 DNA: TGTGCCAGCAGTTTTATCCGGGGATCAGCGGGAGCCCCCTCTTTAGAGCAGTTCTTC; CDR3 protein: CASSFIRGSAGAPSLEQFF
D gene: TRBD2; clone size: NA; V gene: TRBV7-2; J gene: TRBJ2-3; CDR3 DNA: TGTGCCAGCAGCAAGGGACTAGCGGGAGTCGGCGCAGATACGCAGTATTTT; CDR3 protein: CASSKGLAGVGADTQYF
D gene: TRBD2; clone size: NA; V gene: TRBV29-1; J gene: TRBJ2-7; CDR3 DNA: TGCAGCGTAACGGGGGGAAATAGCGAGCAGTACTTC; CDR3 protein: CSVTGGNSEQYF
D gene: NA; clone size: NA; V gene: TRBV7-8; J gene: TRBJ1-2; CDR3 DNA: TGTGCCAGCAGCTTCCAGTTTTACTATGGCTACACCTTC; CDR3 protein: CASSFQFYYGYTF
D gene: NA; clone size: once; V gene: TRBV11-1; J gene: TRBJ2-2; CDR3 DNA: TGTGCCAGCAGCCCCTATGTAGCCGGGGAGCTGTTTTTT; CDR3 protein: CASSPYVAGELFF
D gene: NA; clone size: NA; V gene: TRBV5-1; J gene: TRBJ1-1; CDR3 DNA: TGCGCCAGCAGCTCCCAGGGTTGGAGCAGTATGGACACTGAAGCTTTCTTT; CDR3 protein: CASSSQGWSSMDTEAFF
D gene: TRBD1; clone size: NA; V gene: TRBV19; J gene: TRBJ1-5; CDR3 DNA: TGTGCCAGTAGTGGGACAGGGGGCTACCCTAGCAATCAGCCCCAGCATTTT; CDR3 protein: CASSGTGGYPSNQPQHF
D gene: TRBD2; clone size: NA; V gene: TRBV30; J gene: TRBJ2-5; CDR3 DNA: TGTGCCTGGAGTCTTGGCGGGAGGGCCGCAGAGACCCAGTACTTC; CDR3 protein: CAWSLGGRAAETQYF
D gene: NA; clone size: NA; V gene: TRBV6-6; J gene: TRBJ2-1; CDR3 DNA: TGTGCCAGCAGTCCGAACTCACAGGGTGGGTCCTACAATGAGCAGTTCTTC; CDR3 protein: CASSPNSQGGSYNEQFF
D gene: TRBD1; clone size: NA; V gene: TRBV7-2; J gene: TRBJ1-2; CDR3 DNA: TGTGCCAGCATCCCAGGGGGATTTAACTATGGCTACACCTTC; CDR3 protein: CASIPGGFNYGYTF
D gene: NA; clone size: NA; V gene: TRBV5-4; J gene: TRBJ2-5; CDR3 DNA: TGTGCCAGCAGCTCCGAACTTCCAAAGGGGGAGACCCAGTACTTC; CDR3 protein: CASSSELPKGETQYF
D gene: NA; clone size: NA; V gene: TRBV6-2/TRBV6-3; J gene: TRBJ1-5; CDR3 DNA: TGTGCCAGCAGTTACGACAGGAAAAGCAATCAGCCCCAGCATTTT; CDR3 protein: CASSYDRKSNQPQHF
D gene: NA; clone size: NA; V gene: TRBV19; J gene: TRBJ1-2; CDR3 DNA: TGTGCCAGTAGTGGGTTTATGCGGGACAACTATGGCTACACCTTC; CDR3 protein: CASSGFMRDNYGYTF
D gene: NA; clone size: NA; V gene: TRBV18; J gene: TRBJ2-6; CDR3 DNA: TGTGCCAGCTCACCTCTCGGACAGTCCGAGGTCCCTGGGGCCAACGTCCTGACTTTC; CDR3 protein: CASSPLGQSEVPGANVLTF
D gene: NA; clone size: NA; V gene: TRBV30; J gene: TRBJ1-1; CDR3 DNA: TGTGCCTGGAGTTACCGGGGAGATGGGACTGAAGCTTTCTTT; CDR3 protein: CAWSYRGDGTEAFF
D gene: NA; clone size: once; V gene: TRBV10-2; J gene: TRBJ1-4; CDR3 DNA: TGCGCCAGCGGGGGGAGGAGGGAAGCAACTAATGAAAAACTGTTTTTT; CDR3 protein: CASGGRREATNEKLFF
D gene: TRBD2; clone size: once; V gene: TRBV5-1; J gene: TRBJ2-7; CDR3 DNA: TGCGCCAGCAGCCCGGGGGGGGCGTCCTACGAGCAGTACTTC; CDR3 protein: CASSPGGASYEQYF
D gene: NA; clone size: NA; V gene: TRBV2; J gene: TRBJ2-7; CDR3 DNA: TGTGCCAGTTCTAGGAACTACGAGCAGTACTTC; CDR3 protein: CASSRNYEQYF
D gene: NA; clone size: NA; V gene: TRBV11-3; J gene: TRBJ1-1; CDR3 DNA: TGTGCCAGCGCCCTAACTGTCAACACTGAAGCTTTCTTT; CDR3 protein: CASALTVNTEAFF
D gene: NA; clone size: NA; V gene: TRBV27; J gene: TRBJ1-5; CDR3 DNA: TGTGCCAGCAGTCCTTACCCCCCGCGTTATACAAACCGGGGTCAGCCCCAGCATTTT; CDR3 protein: CASSPYPPRYTNRGQPQHF
D gene: NA; clone size: NA; V gene: TRBV20-1; J gene: TRBJ1-3; CDR3 DNA: TGCAGTGCACGGAGAGAAAACACCATATATTTT; CDR3 protein: CSARRENTIYF
D gene: NA; clone size: NA; V gene: TRBV5-1; J gene: TRBJ2-7; CDR3 DNA: TGCGCCAGCAGCTTCCCAGGGGCCCTTTGTAGGTCCTACGAGCAGTACTTC; CDR3 protein: CASSFPGALCRSYEQYF
D gene: TRBD2; clone size: NA; V gene: TRBV28; J gene: TRBJ2-4; CDR3 DNA: TGTGCCAGCAGGGCGGGAGGTGCCAAAAACATTCAGTACTTC; CDR3 protein: CASRAGGAKNIQYF
D gene: NA; clone size: NA; V gene: TRBV18; J gene: TRBJ2-7; CDR3 DNA: TGTGCCAGCTCACCAAAGGGGAACTACGAGCAGTACTTC; CDR3 protein: CASSPKGNYEQYF
D gene: NA; clone size: NA; V gene: TRBV25-1; J gene: TRBJ1-4; CDR3 DNA: TGTGCCAGCAGTGGGGCACTTTCAACTAATGAAAAACTGTTTTTT; CDR3 protein: CASSGALSTNEKLFF
D gene: NA; clone size: NA; V gene: TRBV6-7; J gene: TRBJ1-5; CDR3 DNA: TGTGCCAGCAGTTACCGATACAGGGAGAGCCAGCCCCAGCATTTT; CDR3 protein: CASSYRYRESQPQHF
D gene: NA; clone size: NA; V gene: TRBV27; J gene: TRBJ2-3; CDR3 DNA: TGTGCCAGCAGTTTATCCCCAGGGAGGGATACGCAGTATTTT; CDR3 protein: CASSLSPGRDTQYF
D gene: NA; clone size: NA; V gene: TRBV5-1; J gene: TRBJ1-1; CDR3 DNA: TGCGCCAGCAGCTTCTCGTCGAACACTGAAGCTTTCTTT; CDR3 protein: CASSFSSNTEAFF
D gene: TRBD2; clone size: NA; V gene: TRBV27; J gene: TRBJ2-3; CDR3 DNA: TGTGCCAGCAGTTTATCAAGGGGACTAGCGGGAGGGCGGGTGGCAGATACGCAGTATTTT; CDR3 protein: CASSLSRGLAGGRVADTQYF
D gene: NA; clone size: NA; V gene: TRBV6-2/TRBV6-3; J gene: TRBJ1-2; CDR3 DNA: TGTGCCAGCAGTTACTCGGGGAGCTATGGCTACACCTTC; CDR3 protein: CASSYSGSYGYTF
D gene: TRBD1; clone size: few; V gene: TRBV30; J gene: TRBJ1-5; CDR3 DNA: TGTGCCTGGAGCCGGGACAGGGGTGGCCACAGCAATCAGCCCCAGCATTTT; CDR3 protein: CAWSRDRGGHSNQPQHF
D gene: TRBD1; clone size: few; V gene: TRBV2; J gene: TRBJ2-7; CDR3 DNA: TGTGCCAGCAAAGCGGGCAGGGGGCCGGAGCAGTACTTC; CDR3 protein: CASKAGRGPEQYF
D gene: NA; clone size: NA; V gene: TRBV6-2/TRBV6-3; J gene: TRBJ1-1; CDR3 DNA: TGTGCCAGCAGCCCTTTTATTCGGGCGGGGGGCACTGAAGCTTTCTTT; CDR3 protein: CASSPFIRAGGTEAFF
D gene: TRBD1; clone size: NA; V gene: TRBV5-4; J gene: TRBJ1-1; CDR3 DNA: TGTGCCAGCAGCTCGGGACAGCTAAAACAGAACACTGAAGCTTTCTTT; CDR3 protein: CASSSGQLKQNTEAFF
D gene: TRBD2; clone size: NA; V gene: TRBV5-1; J gene: TRBJ2-1; CDR3 DNA: TGCGCCAGCAGCTCACTAGCGAAGGCTAGGAATGAGCAGTTCTTC; CDR3 protein: CASSSLAKARNEQFF
D gene: NA; clone size: NA; V gene: TRBV14; J gene: TRBJ1-1; CDR3 DNA: TGTGCCAGCAGCCAGGCTCAGGGTGAGGCTTTCTTT; CDR3 protein: CASSQAQGEAFF
D gene: NA; clone size: NA; V gene: TRBV18; J gene: TRBJ2-3; CDR3 DNA: TGTGCCAGCTCACCAGAGACAGGAACAGATACGCAGTATTTT; CDR3 protein: CASSPETGTDTQYF
D gene: NA; clone size: NA; V gene: TRBV2; J gene: TRBJ1-3; CDR3 DNA: TGTGCCAGCAGGGGCGGAAACACCATATATTTT; CDR3 protein: CASRGGNTIYF
D gene: NA; clone size: NA; V gene: TRBV7-8; J gene: TRBJ1-4; CDR3 DNA: TGTGCCAGCAGCTTAGCCAGGGATGAAAAACTGTTTTTT; CDR3 protein: CASSLARDEKLFF
D gene: TRBD1; clone size: NA; V gene: TRBV19; J gene: TRBJ1-1; CDR3 DNA: TGTGCCAGTAGTGCGGGACAGTACATGAACACTGAAGCTTTCTTT; CDR3 protein: CASSAGQYMNTEAFF
D gene: NA; clone size: NA; V gene: TRBV19; J gene: TRBJ2-1; CDR3 DNA: TGTGCCAGTAGACCCAGCGTCAGTCCCTACAATGAGCAGTTCTTC; CDR3 protein: CASRPSVSPYNEQFF
D gene: NA; clone size: many; V gene: TRBV9; J gene: TRBJ1-5; CDR3 DNA: TGTGCCAGCAGCGAGGGGGGGGCGTTTGGTCAGCCCCAGCATTTT; CDR3 protein: CASSEGGAFGQPQHF
D gene: TRBD2; clone size: NA; V gene: TRBV3-1/TRBV3-2; J gene: TRBJ2-1; CDR3 DNA: TGTGCCAGCAGCCAAGGGCGGGAGCGGCATCTGGGAAATGAGCAGTTCTTC; CDR3 protein: CASSQGRERHLGNEQFF
D gene: NA; clone size: NA; V gene: TRBV5-5; J gene: TRBJ1-4; CDR3 DNA: TGTGCCAGCAGCACCCGGACAGAGAAGGGAAAACTGTTTTTT; CDR3 protein: CASSTRTEKGKLFF
D gene: NA; clone size: NA; V gene: TRBV2; J gene: TRBJ2-3; CDR3 DNA: TGTGCCAGCAGCCTAACTGGCGGGACAGATACGCAGTATTTT; CDR3 protein: CASSLTGGTDTQYF
D gene: NA; clone size: NA; V gene: TRBV12-5; J gene: TRBJ1-6; CDR3 DNA: TGTGCTAGTGGTTTGGGAGAGGGCAGTAATTCACCCCTCCACTTT; CDR3 protein: CASGLGEGSNSPLHF
D gene: TRBD1; clone size: NA; V gene: TRBV19; J gene: TRBJ1-4; CDR3 DNA: TGTGCCAGTAGTCTAGGGACAGGGGATAATGAAAAACTGTTTTTT; CDR3 protein: CASSLGTGDNEKLFF
D gene: TRBD2; clone size: NA; V gene: TRBV3-1/TRBV3-2; J gene: TRBJ2-1; CDR3 DNA: TGTGCCAGCAGCCAACCCCTTGGGCGGGAGGCCTCCTACAATGAGCAGTTCTTC; CDR3 protein: CASSQPLGREASYNEQFF
D gene: NA; clone size: once; V gene: TRBV14; J gene: TRBJ1-2; CDR3 DNA: TGTGCCAGCAGCCAGCCACAGGGATATGGCTACACCTTC; CDR3 protein: CASSQPQGYGYTF
D gene: NA; clone size: NA; V gene: TRBV3-1/TRBV3-2; J gene: TRBJ2-5; CDR3 DNA: TGTGCCAGCAGCCAATCATGGGGGGGCCGCCAAGAGACCCAGTACTTC; CDR3 protein: CASSQSWGGRQETQYF
D gene: NA; clone size: NA; V gene: TRBV5-1; J gene: TRBJ1-3; CDR3 DNA: TGCGCCAGCAGCCTGGGACACGACTCTGGAAACACCATATATTTT; CDR3 protein: CASSLGHDSGNTIYF
D gene: NA; clone size: NA; V gene: TRBV7-9; J gene: TRBJ2-3; CDR3 DNA: TGTGCCAGCAGCCGGACCGGGACATGGGATACGCAGTATTTT; CDR3 protein: CASSRTGTWDTQYF
D gene: NA; clone size: once; V gene: TRBV3-1/TRBV3-2; J gene: TRBJ1-2; CDR3 DNA: TGTGCCAGCAGCCAAGATCTCCAGACTAACTATGGCTACACCTTC; CDR3 protein: CASSQDLQTNYGYTF
D gene: TRBD2; clone size: NA; V gene: TRBV7-9; J gene: TRBJ2-3; CDR3 DNA: TGTGCCAGCAGCTTTTTAGCGGGAGAACCCGGCACAGATACGCAGTATTTT; CDR3 protein: CASSFLAGEPGTDTQYF